The 23 T cell receptor beta chains in this list originate from one sample, sequenced in a study of OX40 agonist ivuxolimab in advanced cancers. Clones were read by immunoSEQ multiplex PCR, and TCRdb kept only the in-frame ones, dropping some. This sample has 44,000 or so clones; approximately 85% occur once, and the top ten carry around 1.9%. The sample in question was CD4+ or CD8+ T cells sorted from blood, obtained in a trial of the OX40 agonist ivuxolimab. The source of these receptors is an adult with an advanced solid tumor such as melanoma, head and neck, liver or kidney cancer.

The rearrangement uses TRBV30 and TRBJ2-7; D may be TRBD1 (5 bases). Trimming pared 2 bases from V and 0 bases from J, leaving 11 bases between. Germline CDR1 reads GTSNPN; CDR2 reads SVGIG (reference sequence). This CDR3 comprises 14 residues. The CDR3 is CAWSRGISSYEQYF. The CDR3, as DNA: TGTGCCTGGAGTAGGGGCATCAGCTCCTACGAGCAGTACTTC.

By share, this clone counts as medium-sized. The genes are TRBV7-2 and TRBJ2-2, with D perhaps matching TRBD2 (7 bases). The CDR3 sequence is 16 residues long. Germline V lookup: CDR1 SGHTA, CDR2 FQGNSA. V dropped 1 base and J dropped 7 bases, with 16 bases sitting between them. The CDR3 reads CASSLDSGGLNGELFF. In DNA form, the CDR3 reads TGTGCCAGCAGCTTAGATTCGGGGGGCCTCAACGGGGAGCTGTTTTTT.

In its sample, this clone was seen a few times. This chain connects TRBV18 to TRBJ2-7; a possible D gene is TRBD1 (6 bases). Looked up from germline, CDR1 is KGHSH and CDR2 is LQKENI. The CDR3 contains 13 residues. V shed 6 bases and J shed 7 bases, with 16 bases lying between them. The CDR3: CASSRDTTREQYF. CDR3 DNA sequence: TGTGCCAGCTCCCGGGACACTACGAGAGAGCAGTACTTC. The whole variable domain, filled in from reference TRBV18 and TRBJ2-7, reads NAGVMQNPRHLVRRRGQEARLRCSPMKGHSHVYWYRQLPEEGLKFMVYLQKENIIDESGMPKERFSAEFPKEGPSILRIQQVVRGDSAAYFCASSRDTTREQYFGPGTRLTVT.

The chain employs TRBV5-4 and TRBJ1-4; D gene ambiguous. Germline V gives CDR1 SGHNT, CDR2 YYREEE (reference sequence). Trimming stripped 4 bases from V and 0 bases from J, with 7 bases between. The length of the CDR3 is 14 residues. The CDR3: CASSHGTTNEKLFF. The CDR3 bases are TGTGCCAGCAGCCACGGGACAACTAATGAAAAACTGTTTTTT.

This chain joins TRBV5-1 and TRBJ2-2; 15 bases align to TRBD2. The CDR3 runs to 17 residues. Trimming removed 2 bases from V and 5 bases from J; junction bases left unmatched: 4. CDR1 and CDR2 (germline): SGHRS, YFSETQ. CDR3 nucleotide sequence: TGCGCCAGCAGCTTATCGGGACTAGCGGGAGGAACCGGGGAGCTGTTTTTT. This encodes CASSLSGLAGGTGELFF.

The V gene is TRBV19, the J gene TRBJ1-5; D is unclear. V was trimmed by 1 base and J by 1 base, leaving 8 bases between them. In germline, CDR1 is LNHDA, CDR2 SQIVND (reference sequence). There are 15 residues in the CDR3. Here the CDR3 DNA reads TGTGCCAGTAGTATAGCCGGGGTCAGCAATCAGCCCCAGCATTTT. This translates into CASSIAGVSNQPQHF.

The CDR3 bases are TGTGCCAGCAGCGGGGACAGGGGGCGCAGGGAGCAGTACTTC. It is translated as CASSGDRGRREQYF. The chain employs TRBV5-5 and TRBJ2-7; TRBD1 agrees at 12 bases. V was clipped by 4 bases and J by 7 bases; unmatched bases: 6. The CDR3 runs 14 residues. CDR1 and CDR2 from the germline V gene are SGHKS and YYEKEE (reference sequence).

The chain couples TRBV11-2 to TRBJ1-6; a possible D gene is TRBD1 (6 bases). Trimming pared 4 bases from V and 8 bases from J, leaving 12 bases between. There are 14 residues in the CDR3. Germline V gene sequence: CDR1 SGHAT, CDR2 FQNNGV. In DNA form, the CDR3 reads TGTGCCAGCAGCTCCTACAGGGAAGATTCACCCCTCCACTTT. Its translation is CASSSYREDSPLHF.

CDR3 bases: TGCAGCGTTAGTGTACTTAACAACTACGAGCAGTACTTC. It yields the protein CSVSVLNNYEQYF. This chain uses TRBV29-1 with TRBJ2-7; no clear D. The V and J ends lost 5 bases and 3 bases respectively, with 14 bases between them. Germline V CDR1 and CDR2: SQVTM, ANQGSEA. The CDR3 covers 13 residues.

J is TRBJ1-6 and V is TRBV6-1; D is perhaps TRBD1 (6 bases). In germline, CDR1 is MNHNS, CDR2 SASEGT. The CDR3 is 14 residues long. With 7 bases removed from V and 7 bases from J, the gap between germline ends came to 14 bases. The CDR3 spells CASIPGQSNSPLHF. The CDR3 DNA follows: TGTGCCAGCATCCCCGGACAGTCCAATTCACCCCTCCACTTT.

The gene calls are TRBV7-9 and TRBJ2-5; 8 positions match TRBD1. The germline V gene encodes CDR1 SEHNR and CDR2 FQNEAQ (reference sequence). V shed 0 bases and J 2 bases; nucleotides not matched to a gene: 8. The CDR3 totals 17 residues. CDR3 sequence reads: CASSLALGTGQQETQYF. CDR3 bases: TGTGCCAGCAGCTTAGCCTTAGGGACAGGTCAGCAAGAGACCCAGTACTTC. Full variable domain (missing parts from reference TRBV7-9 and TRBJ2-5): DTGVSQNPRHKITKRGQNVTFRCDPISEHNRLYWYRQTLGQGPEFLTYFQNEAQLEKSRLLSDRFSAERPKGSFSTLEIQRTEQGDSAMYLCASSLALGTGQQETQYFGPGTRLLVL.

This clone has just one count. The rearrangement uses TRBV18 and TRBJ1-5; 10 bases agree with TRBD1. V lost 5 bases and J lost 7; bases outside the gene matches: 5. The germline V gene encodes CDR1 KGHSH and CDR2 LQKENI. The CDR3 length is 14 residues. CDR3 protein: CASSTTGGEQPQHF. Here the CDR3 DNA reads TGTGCCAGCTCAACGACAGGGGGCGAACAGCCCCAGCATTTT.

The chain is built from TRBV7-2 and TRBJ2-1, with 8 positions matching TRBD1. V lost 1 base, J lost 1 base, and 0 bases stayed unmatched. CDR3 length equals 15 residues. Per germline, CDR1 SGHTA and CDR2 FQGNSA. CDR3 DNA: TGTGCCAGCAGCTTAGGGGACAGGTCCTACAATGAGCAGTTCTTC. Residues: CASSLGDRSYNEQFF. Using reference TRBV7-2 and TRBJ2-1 for the parts outside the CDR3, the full variable domain is GAGVSQSPSNKVTEKGKDVELRCDPISGHTALYWYRQSLGQGLEFLIYFQGNSAPDKSGLPSDRFSAERTGGSVSTLTIQRTQQEDSAVYLCASSLGDRSYNEQFFGPGTRLTVL.

The rearrangement joins TRBV7-6 to TRBJ1-1; D might be TRBD1 (5 bases). CDR1 SGHVS and CDR2 FNYEAQ come from the germline V gene. The germline V and J ends were trimmed by 5 bases and 5 bases, with 12 bases remaining between them. This CDR3 comprises 13 residues. CDR3 in amino acids: CASSRGRQTEAFF. As DNA, the CDR3 is TGTGCCAGCAGCCGGGGCCGACAAACTGAAGCTTTCTTT.

This clone was picked up a small number of times. The rearrangement joins TRBV5-1 to TRBJ2-2; the match to TRBD2 covers 8 bases. Germline V CDR1 and CDR2: SGHRS, YFSETQ. CDR3 length: 15 residues. J gave up 5 bases and V 4 bases, and 7 bases lay outside the gene matches. Here the CDR3 reads CASSPNTGGTGELFF. CDR3 nucleotide sequence: TGCGCCAGCAGCCCCAACACGGGGGGGACCGGGGAGCTGTTTTTT.

The gene calls are TRBV5-4 and TRBJ2-3; no reliable D call. V lost 0 bases, J lost 0 bases, and 8 bases lay in between. The CDR3 has 15 residues. From germline, CDR1 is SGHNT and CDR2 YYREEE (reference sequence). CDR3 nucleotides: TGTGCCAGCAGCTTGGACTTTACTAGCACAGATACGCAGTATTTT. Its protein is CASSLDFTSTDTQYF.

The chain combines TRBV19 with TRBJ2-1; 7 bases agree with TRBD1. Germline CDR1 LNHDA, CDR2 SQIVND (reference sequence). This CDR3 contains 15 residues. After removal of 3 bases from V and 8 bases from J, the junction contained 10 bases not matched to a gene. The CDR3 reads CASSMGQGVDDEQFF. The CDR3 coding sequence is TGTGCCAGTAGTATGGGTCAGGGGGTCGACGATGAGCAGTTCTTC.

This clone turned up a few times. The V call is TRBV28, the J call TRBJ2-5; D might be TRBD1 or TRBD2, each matching 6 bases. This CDR3 is built from 16 residues. The V gene's germline CDR1 is MDHEN and CDR2 SYDVKM. The germline V and J ends were trimmed by 2 bases and 2 bases, with 15 bases remaining between them. The CDR3 coding sequence is TGTGCCAGCAGTTTAGGGGGGCACATACTACAAGAGACCCAGTACTTC. Amino acid sequence: CASSLGGHILQETQYF.

The V and J genes are TRBV5-6 and TRBJ2-7; D is uncertain. This CDR3 comprises 11 residues. Trimming took off 3 bases at V and 5 bases at J, with 6 bases between the two ends. Germline V lookup: CDR1 SGHDT, CDR2 YYEEEE. The CDR3 sequence is CASSYMDEQYF. CDR3 in DNA: TGTGCCAGCAGCTATATGGACGAGCAGTACTTC.

This chain joins TRBV2 and TRBJ2-3; TRBD2 might be the D (6 bases). Germline lookup yields CDR1 SNHLY and CDR2 FYNNEI. Trimming left V 1 base short and J 4 bases short, with 9 bases between. The CDR3 is 14 residues long. The CDR3 coding sequence is TGTGCCAGCAGTGAAGGACTAGAACCAGATACGCAGTATTTT. Translation gives CASSEGLEPDTQYF.

V and J are TRBV20-1 and TRBJ2-7; D possibly corresponds to TRBD1 (5 bases). Trimming stripped 4 bases from V and 4 bases from J, with 8 bases between. Germline V gene data show CDR1 as DFQATT and CDR2 as SNEGSKA (reference sequence). The CDR3 loop spans 11 amino acids. This CDR3 reads CSAKRQYEQYF. The DNA for the CDR3 is TGCAGTGCTAAACGACAGTACGAGCAGTACTTC.

The genes are TRBV4-1 and TRBJ2-5; D is unresolved. The ends were cut back, 2 bases at V and 7 bases at J, with 20 bases in the middle. The CDR3 has 16 residues. CDR1 MGHRA and CDR2 YSYEKL come from the germline V gene. Here the CDR3 reads CASSQQLSGTPVTQYF. DNA for the CDR3: TGCGCCAGCAGCCAACAATTGTCCGGCACACCCGTGACCCAGTACTTC.

The rearrangement joins TRBV5-1 to TRBJ1-6; D gene unclear. CDR1 and CDR2 from the germline V gene are SGHRS and YFSETQ. V lost 5 bases to trimming and J lost 5 bases, with 14 bases between them. The CDR3 contains 15 residues. In DNA form, the CDR3 reads TGCGCCAGCAGTTCAGCCGACCCTCATAATTCACCCCTCCACTTT. Its protein product is CASSSADPHNSPLHF.